The 23 T cell receptor beta chains below were found in one sample sequenced in a study of post-analysis software for immune sequencing data. The authors incorporated unique molecular identifiers into the TCR beta cDNA libraries. From the PCR reads, TCRdb called clonotypes with MiXCR, one entry per CDR3 protein. The table has roughly 540,000 distinct CDR3 sequences, roughly 34% seen once. The study's findings and limits: Elevated frequency relative to controls characterized roughly 5 TRBV segments in patients, TRBV5-6, TRBV5-1 and TRBV20-1 among them.

No antigen has been assigned to these receptors. The sequenced material came from blood. These receptors all come from a girl between 2 and 17 years old with multiple sclerosis.

This clonotype was detected a few times. V and J are TRBV6-1 and TRBJ2-3; 11 bases fit TRBD2. The CDR3 totals 18 residues. The V gene end was trimmed by 5 bases and the J gene end by 0 bases; junction bases not matched to a gene: 10. In germline, CDR1 is MNHNS, CDR2 SASEGT. Here the CDR3 reads CASSRGPRTSGSTDTQYF. As DNA, the CDR3 is TGTGCCAGCAGTCGAGGGCCCCGGACTAGCGGGAGCACAGATACGCAGTATTTT.

This clonotype was detected ten times or more. The chain combines TRBV6-5 with TRBJ2-1; the match to TRBD1 covers 9 bases. Germline assignment: CDR1 MNHEY and CDR2 SVGAGI. This CDR3 has 15 amino acids. J lost 4 bases, V lost 6 bases, and 7 bases had no gene match. DNA for the CDR3: TGTGCCAGCAGCCGTGACAGGGGGTCATACAATGAGCAGTTCTTC. It encodes CASSRDRGSYNEQFF.

Comments on this clonotype: One end of the junction fails to match germline, which may point to a read error. The chain joins TRBV15 to TRBJ2-3, with TRBD1 matching over 9 bases. The CDR3 spans 15 residues. Germline CDR1 LNHNV, CDR2 YYDKDF (reference sequence). The chain's CDR3 is CATSTRTGVTDMQYF. The CDR3 DNA reads as TGTGCCACCAGCACCCGGACAGGGGTCACAGATATGCAGTATTTT.

The chain combines TRBV6-1 with TRBJ2-5; D is possibly TRBD1 or TRBD2 (5 bases each). The assigned J gene may be wrong: the sequence end matches TRBJ2-7 better. CDR3 length equals 15 residues. Per the germline V gene, CDR1 is MNHNS and CDR2 is SASEGT. CDR3 coding DNA: TGTGCCAGCAGTGTTGGGGCAGGGACGTCCTACGAGCAGTACTTC. The encoded protein is CASSVGAGTSYEQYF.

This clonotype was picked up a small number of times. The chain carries TRBV6-5 and TRBJ1-2; 7 bases align to TRBD1. The CDR3 runs 14 residues. Looked up from germline, CDR1 is MNHEY and CDR2 is SVGAGI. Trimming removed 1 base from V and 5 bases from J; junction bases left unmatched: 4. Here the CDR3 reads CASSYFGTEYGYTF. The CDR3 nucleotides read TGTGCCAGCAGTTACTTCGGGACAGAATATGGCTACACCTTC.

This clonotype was detected only a few times. This chain links TRBV5-1 with TRBJ2-5, with D possibly TRBD1 on 6 matching bases. V was cut by 2 bases and J by 1 base, with 12 bases left in between. This CDR3 has 15 amino acids. Germline CDR1 SGHRS, CDR2 YFSETQ. Written as DNA, the CDR3 is TGCGCCAGCAGCTTTCAACAGGGTGGCCAAGAGACCCAGTACTTC. Translation: CASSFQQGGQETQYF.

Points on this clonotype: At one end the junction does not follow the germline gene, possibly because of a read error. This chain uses TRBV7-2 with TRBJ1-4; D gene uncertain. Germline lookup yields CDR1 SGHTA and CDR2 FQGNSA. The CDR3 contains 16 residues. The CDR3 nucleotides are TGTGCCAACAGCAGGCTTAGCTTTACAACTAATGAAAAACTGTTTTTT. Protein sequence: CANSRLSFTTNEKLFF.

CDR3 in amino acids: CASSPPRDPTTDTQYF. The CDR3 DNA reads TGCGCCAGCAGCCCCCCTCGGGACCCGACCACAGATACGCAGTATTTT. This chain connects TRBV5-1 to TRBJ2-3; either TRBD1 or TRBD2 may supply D (5 bases each). V lost 4 bases and J lost 2, with 17 bases in between. Germline V gene data show CDR1 as SGHRS and CDR2 as YFSETQ. CDR3 length: 16 residues.

The rearrangement links TRBV25-1 to TRBJ2-7, with a tentative D call TRBD2 (6 bases). Germline loops: CDR1 MGHDK, CDR2 SYGVNS. This CDR3 spans 11 amino acids. Trimming took 10 bases from V and 4 from J, leaving 11 bases between them. For the CDR3, the DNA is TGTGCCACCGGGACTGGGTACGAGCAGTACTTC. It specifies CATGTGYEQYF.

The V gene is TRBV2, the J gene TRBJ1-3, with TRBD1 matching over 7 bases. The CDR3 has 14 amino acids. V dropped 6 bases and J dropped 4; count of bases not matched to a gene: 6. The V gene's germline CDR1 is SNHLY and CDR2 FYNNEI. CDR3 sequence (DNA): TGTGCCAGCAGGAGGACAGGCTCCGGAAACACCATATATTTT. Amino acid sequence: CASRRTGSGNTIYF.

This clonotype was observed a handful of times. The chain joins TRBV2 to TRBJ1-1, with D possibly TRBD1 on 5 matching bases. The length of the CDR3 is 13 residues. Looked up from germline, CDR1 is SNHLY and CDR2 is FYNNEI. V shed 5 bases and J shed 4 bases, with 11 bases lying between them. The DNA of the CDR3 is TGTGCCAGCAGTCCCCTCAGGGTCACTGAAGCTTTCTTT. Its protein is CASSPLRVTEAFF.

V gene TRBV6-2 or TRBV6-3 combines with J gene TRBJ2-1, with 9 bases aligning to TRBD2. Germline V gene data show CDR1 as MNHEY and CDR2 as SVGEGT. The CDR3 sequence is 16 residues long. J gave up 3 bases and V 6 bases, and 9 bases lay outside the gene matches. The CDR3 DNA is TGTGCCAGCAGCTTACTCAGGCGGGGGGGCTACAATGAGCAGTTCTTC. This gives the protein CASSLLRRGGYNEQFF.

There are many counts of this clonotype. An end of the junction does not agree with germline; a read error may underlie this. This chain joins TRBV7-2 and TRBJ1-1; the D gene is possibly TRBD1 (6 bases). The germline gives CDR1 SGHTA, CDR2 FQGNSA. This CDR3 is built from 13 residues. The CDR3 DNA reads TGCGCCAGCAGCTTGGGGGCGAACACTGAAGCTTTCTTT. Translating gives CASSLGANTEAFF.

This clonotype occurred a few times. The gene calls are TRBV28 and TRBJ1-1, with D maybe TRBD1 (5 bases). Trimming shortened V by 5 bases and J by 3 bases, and 16 bases separated the two germline ends. The length of the CDR3 is 15 residues. Germline CDR1 MDHEN, CDR2 SYDVKM. In DNA, the CDR3 is TGTGCCAGCAGTATCCCTCGGGGGGGTCACACTGAAGCTTTCTTT. Encoded protein: CASSIPRGGHTEAFF.

The chain joins TRBV11-2 to TRBJ2-2; D is perhaps TRBD1 (5 bases). Per the germline V gene, CDR1 is SGHAT and CDR2 is FQNNGV. V lost 2 bases to trimming and J lost 2 bases, with 9 bases between them. CDR3 length equals 15 residues. CDR3 sequence: CASSLNGHNTGELFF. The DNA of the CDR3 is TGTGCCAGCAGCTTAAACGGACATAACACCGGGGAGCTGTTTTTT.

CDR3: CASSQEGLDTGELFF. For the CDR3, the DNA is TGTGCCAGCAGCCAAGAAGGACTTGACACCGGGGAGCTGTTTTTT. V usage is TRBV4-2 and J usage is TRBJ2-2; maybe TRBD2 (5 bases). CDR3 length: 15 residues. Germline lookup yields CDR1 LGHNA and CDR2 YNFKEQ. The V end lost 0 bases, the J end lost 3 bases, and 8 bases lay between the germline ends.

This chain joins TRBV18 and TRBJ1-2, with 7 nucleotides matching TRBD1. Germline V lookup: CDR1 KGHSH, CDR2 LQKENI. Trimming took 4 bases from V and 0 from J; bases not matched to a gene: 5. The CDR3 sequence is 15 residues long. The CDR3 spells CASSRGQATNYGYTF. In DNA, the CDR3 is TGTGCCAGCTCACGCGGACAGGCAACTAACTATGGCTACACCTTC.

This chain connects TRBV9 to TRBJ1-2, with D tentatively TRBD1 (5 bases). Trimming shortened V by 0 bases and J by 2 bases, and 11 bases separated the two germline ends. The CDR3 runs 15 residues. CDR1 and CDR2 from the germline V gene are SGDLS and YYNGEE. CDR3 residues: CASSVDVGTNYGYTF. The DNA of the CDR3 is TGTGCCAGCAGCGTAGATGTTGGGACCAACTATGGCTACACCTTC.

CDR3 in amino acids: CSARVPTVSYGYTF. As DNA, the CDR3 is TGCAGTGCTAGAGTCCCTACCGTATCCTATGGCTACACCTTC. This chain uses TRBV20-1 with TRBJ1-2; D gene uncertain. This CDR3 contains 14 residues. V dropped 1 base and J dropped 4 bases, with 13 bases sitting between them. Germline-derived CDR1 and CDR2 are DFQATT and SNEGSKA (reference sequence).

The rearrangement links TRBV10-3 to TRBJ2-1; TRBD2 agrees at 11 bases. The germline V gene has CDR1 ENHRY and CDR2 SYGVKD. The CDR3 length is 14 residues. Losses at the gene ends were 8 bases for V and 5 bases for J; bases not matched to a gene: 5. The CDR3 sequence is CAIGGTSGNNEQFF. Written as DNA, the CDR3 is TGTGCCATCGGCGGGACTAGCGGTAACAATGAGCAGTTCTTC.

This sequence joins TRBV3-1 and TRBJ2-4, with a tentative D call TRBD1 (5 bases). With the DNA end fitting TRBJ2-7 better, the J assignment may be wrong. The V gene's germline CDR1 is LGHDT and CDR2 YNNKEL (reference sequence). The CDR3 has 15 amino acids. The CDR3 nucleotides read TGTGCCAGCAGCCAAGAGGACACCCTAGGCAACGAGCAGTACTTC. This codes for CASSQEDTLGNEQYF.

The gene calls are TRBV2 and TRBJ2-7; D tentatively reads TRBD1 or TRBD2 (5 bases each). This CDR3 is built from 12 residues. The ends were cut back, 8 bases at V and 2 bases at J, with 10 bases in the middle. Germline CDR1 reads SNHLY; CDR2 reads FYNNEI. DNA for the CDR3: TGTGCCAGCGGGACGGGGACCTACGAGCAGTACTTC. This sequence encodes CASGTGTYEQYF.

CDR3 loop: CSASHVDSVYNEQYF. The CDR3 DNA is TGCAGTGCTAGCCACGTGGACTCCGTCTACAATGAGCAGTACTTC. The rearrangement joins TRBV20-1 to TRBJ2-1; a weak D match, TRBD2 (5 bases). The end of the DNA is better explained by TRBJ2-7, so the J call may be wrong. The CDR3 contains 15 residues. Germline-derived CDR1 and CDR2 are DFQATT and SNEGSKA (reference sequence).